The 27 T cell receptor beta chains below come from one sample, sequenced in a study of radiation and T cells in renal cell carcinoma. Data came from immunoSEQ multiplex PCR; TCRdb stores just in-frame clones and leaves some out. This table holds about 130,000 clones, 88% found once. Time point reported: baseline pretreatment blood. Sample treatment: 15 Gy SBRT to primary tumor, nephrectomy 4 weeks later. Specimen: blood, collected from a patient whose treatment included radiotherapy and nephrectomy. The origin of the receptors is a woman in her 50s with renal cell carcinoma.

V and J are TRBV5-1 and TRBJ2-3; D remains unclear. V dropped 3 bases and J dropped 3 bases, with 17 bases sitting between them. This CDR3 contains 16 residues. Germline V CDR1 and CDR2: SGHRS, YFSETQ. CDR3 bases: TGCGCCAGCAGCTCCCTTTCCGCGGCCGGGACAGATACGCAGTATTTT. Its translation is CASSSLSAAGTDTQYF.

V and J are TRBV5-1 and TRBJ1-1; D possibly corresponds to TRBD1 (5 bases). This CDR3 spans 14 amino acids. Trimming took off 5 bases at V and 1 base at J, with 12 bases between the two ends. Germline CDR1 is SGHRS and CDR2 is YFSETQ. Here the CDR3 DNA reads TGCGCCAGCAGTTGGAGGGGTCAGAACACTGAAGCTTTCTTT. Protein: CASSWRGQNTEAFF. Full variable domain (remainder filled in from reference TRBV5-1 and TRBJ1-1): KAGVTQTPRYLIKTRGQQVTLSCSPISGHRSVSWYQQTPGQGLQFLFEYFSETQRNKGNFPGRFSGRQFSNSRSEMNVSTLELGDSALYLCASSWRGQNTEAFFGQGTRLTVV.

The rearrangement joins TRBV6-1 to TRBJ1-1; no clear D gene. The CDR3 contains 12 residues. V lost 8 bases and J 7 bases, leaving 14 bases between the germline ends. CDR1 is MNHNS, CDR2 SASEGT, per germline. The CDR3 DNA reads TGTGCCAGCGGTGGGTGGGCTGTTGAAGCTTTCTTT. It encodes CASGGWAVEAFF.

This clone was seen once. The CDR3 sequence: CASSFRPGLATDTQYF. The CDR3 nucleotides are TGTGCCAGCAGCTTCCGCCCGGGACTAGCCACAGATACGCAGTATTTT. The rearrangement joins TRBV7-2 to TRBJ2-3; the match to TRBD2 covers 9 bases. CDR3 length equals 16 residues. The germline gives CDR1 SGHTA, CDR2 FQGNSA. V trimming: 3 bases; J trimming: 2 bases; junction bases outside the gene matches: 6.

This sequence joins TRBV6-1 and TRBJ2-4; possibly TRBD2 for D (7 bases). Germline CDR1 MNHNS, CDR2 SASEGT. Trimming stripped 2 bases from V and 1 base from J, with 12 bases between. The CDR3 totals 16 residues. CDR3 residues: CASSEFGGLAKNIQYF. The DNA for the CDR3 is TGTGCCAGCAGTGAATTCGGGGGGCTTGCCAAAAACATTCAGTACTTC.

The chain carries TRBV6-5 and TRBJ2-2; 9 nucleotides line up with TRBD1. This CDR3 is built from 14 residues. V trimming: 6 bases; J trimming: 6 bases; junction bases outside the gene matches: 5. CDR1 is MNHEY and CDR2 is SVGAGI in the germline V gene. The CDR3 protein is CASRGQGEPGELFF. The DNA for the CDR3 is TGTGCCAGCAGGGGACAGGGTGAACCCGGGGAGCTGTTTTTT.

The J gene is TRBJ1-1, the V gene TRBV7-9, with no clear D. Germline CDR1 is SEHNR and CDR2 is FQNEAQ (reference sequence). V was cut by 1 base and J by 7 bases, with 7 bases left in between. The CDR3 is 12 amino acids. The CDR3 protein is CASSLEGLEAFF. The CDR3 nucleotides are TGTGCCAGCAGCTTAGAAGGACTTGAAGCTTTCTTT.

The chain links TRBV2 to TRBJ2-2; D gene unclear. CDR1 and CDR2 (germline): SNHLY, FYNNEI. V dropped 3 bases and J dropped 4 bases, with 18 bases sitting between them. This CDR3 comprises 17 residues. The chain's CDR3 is CASSDIFFFGFTGELFF. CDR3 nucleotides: TGTGCCAGCAGTGATATCTTTTTTTTCGGGTTCACCGGGGAGCTGTTTTTT.

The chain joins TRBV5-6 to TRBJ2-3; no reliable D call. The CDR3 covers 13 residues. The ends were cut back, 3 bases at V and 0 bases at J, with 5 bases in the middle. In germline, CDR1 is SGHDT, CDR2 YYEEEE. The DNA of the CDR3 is TGTGCCAGCAGCTGGAGAAGCACAGATACGCAGTATTTT. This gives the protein CASSWRSTDTQYF.

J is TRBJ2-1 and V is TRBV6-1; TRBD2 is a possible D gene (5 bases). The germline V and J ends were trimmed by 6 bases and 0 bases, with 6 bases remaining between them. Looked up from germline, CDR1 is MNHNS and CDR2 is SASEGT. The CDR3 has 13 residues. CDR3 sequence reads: CASSSGSYNEQFF. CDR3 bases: TGTGCCAGCAGCAGCGGCTCCTACAATGAGCAGTTCTTC.

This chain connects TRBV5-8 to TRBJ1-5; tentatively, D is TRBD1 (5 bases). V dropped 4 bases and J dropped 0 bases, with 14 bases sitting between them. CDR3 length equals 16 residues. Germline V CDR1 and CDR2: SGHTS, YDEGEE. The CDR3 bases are TGTGCCAGCAGCCCGGGACGGATAATTAGCAATCAGCCCCAGCATTTT. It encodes CASSPGRIISNQPQHF.

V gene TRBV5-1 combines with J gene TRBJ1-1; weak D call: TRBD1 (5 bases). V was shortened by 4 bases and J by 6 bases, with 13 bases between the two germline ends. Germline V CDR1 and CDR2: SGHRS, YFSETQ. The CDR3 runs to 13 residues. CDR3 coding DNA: TGCGCCAGCAGCGAAGTGGGGCACGCTGAAGCTTTCTTT. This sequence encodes CASSEVGHAEAFF.

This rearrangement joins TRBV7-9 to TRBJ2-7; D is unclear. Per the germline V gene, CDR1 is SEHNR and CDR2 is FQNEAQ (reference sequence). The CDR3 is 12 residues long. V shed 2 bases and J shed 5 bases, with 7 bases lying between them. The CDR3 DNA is TGTGCCAGCAGCTTAACTGTCGACGAGCAGTACTTC. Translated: CASSLTVDEQYF.

The CDR3 DNA follows: TGTGCCAGCAGCTTTGGGGGCTCTGGAAACACCATATATTTT. Its translation is CASSFGGSGNTIYF. V and J are TRBV11-1 and TRBJ1-3; D possibly corresponds to TRBD1 (5 bases). Germline V lookup: CDR1 SGHAT, CDR2 FQDESV (reference sequence). The CDR3 is made up of 14 amino acids. V was pared by 3 bases and J by 0 bases, with 6 bases between.

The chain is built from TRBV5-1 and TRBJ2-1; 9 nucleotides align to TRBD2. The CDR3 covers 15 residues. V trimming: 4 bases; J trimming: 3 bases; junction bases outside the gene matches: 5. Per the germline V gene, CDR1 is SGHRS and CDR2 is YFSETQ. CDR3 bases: TGCGCCAGCAGCCGAATAGCGGGGGTCTACAATGAGCAGTTCTTC. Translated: CASSRIAGVYNEQFF.

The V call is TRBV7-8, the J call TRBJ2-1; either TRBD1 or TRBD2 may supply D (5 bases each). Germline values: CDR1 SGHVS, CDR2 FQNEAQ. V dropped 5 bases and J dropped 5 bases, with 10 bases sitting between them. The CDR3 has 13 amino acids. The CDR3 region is CASSPGRNNEQFF. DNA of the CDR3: TGTGCCAGCAGCCCGGGACGGAACAATGAGCAGTTCTTC.

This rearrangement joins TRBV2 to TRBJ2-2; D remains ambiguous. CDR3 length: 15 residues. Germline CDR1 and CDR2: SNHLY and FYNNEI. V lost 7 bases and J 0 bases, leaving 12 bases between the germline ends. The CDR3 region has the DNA TGTGCCAGCATAGCTCAACCTCCGAACACCGGGGAGCTGTTTTTT. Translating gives CASIAQPPNTGELFF.

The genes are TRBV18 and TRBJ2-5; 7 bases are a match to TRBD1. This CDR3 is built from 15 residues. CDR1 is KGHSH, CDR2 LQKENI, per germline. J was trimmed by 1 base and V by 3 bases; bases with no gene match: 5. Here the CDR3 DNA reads TGTGCCAGCTCACCGCGACGGGACAGCCAAGAGACCCAGTACTTC. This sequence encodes CASSPRRDSQETQYF.

The CDR3 DNA is TGTGCCAGCTCACTACGGGATGAGGGTACTGAAGCTTTCTTT. Its protein is CASSLRDEGTEAFF. This sequence joins TRBV18 and TRBJ1-1; D is ambiguous. CDR1 and CDR2 (germline): KGHSH, LQKENI. The CDR3 has 14 residues. Trimming stripped 4 bases from V and 5 bases from J, with 14 bases between.

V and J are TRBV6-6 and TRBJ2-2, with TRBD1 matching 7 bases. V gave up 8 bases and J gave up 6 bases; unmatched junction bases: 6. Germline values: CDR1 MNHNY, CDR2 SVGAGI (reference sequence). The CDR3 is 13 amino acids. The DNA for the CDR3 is TGTGCCAGCGCCTACAGGGGCGCCGGGGAGCTGTTTTTT. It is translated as CASAYRGAGELFF.

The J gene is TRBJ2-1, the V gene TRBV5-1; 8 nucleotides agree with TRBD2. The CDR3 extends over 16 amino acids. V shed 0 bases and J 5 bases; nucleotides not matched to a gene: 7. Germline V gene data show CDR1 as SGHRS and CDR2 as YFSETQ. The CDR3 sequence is CASSLGAGGAHNEQFF. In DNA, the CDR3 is TGCGCCAGCAGCTTGGGTGCCGGGGGGGCTCACAATGAGCAGTTCTTC.

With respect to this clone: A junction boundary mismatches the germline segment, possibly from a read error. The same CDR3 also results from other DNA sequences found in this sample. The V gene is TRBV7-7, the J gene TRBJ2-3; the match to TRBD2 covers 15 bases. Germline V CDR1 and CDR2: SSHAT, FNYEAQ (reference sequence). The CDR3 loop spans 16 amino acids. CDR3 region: CASSPGLAGGTDTQYF. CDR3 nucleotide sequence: TGTGCTAGCAGCCCAGGACTAGCGGGGGGGACAGATACGCAGTATTTT.

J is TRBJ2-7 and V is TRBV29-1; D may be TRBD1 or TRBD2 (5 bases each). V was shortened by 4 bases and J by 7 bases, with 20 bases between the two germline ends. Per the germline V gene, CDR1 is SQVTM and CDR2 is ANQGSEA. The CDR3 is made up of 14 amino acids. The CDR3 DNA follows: TGCAGCGTTGGTTTAACAGGAGTGTCGGGGGAGCAGTACTTC. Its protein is CSVGLTGVSGEQYF.

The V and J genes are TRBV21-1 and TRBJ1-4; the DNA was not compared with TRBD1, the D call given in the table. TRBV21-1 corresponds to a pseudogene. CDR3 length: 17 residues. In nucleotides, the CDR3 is TGTGCCAGCAGCAGCCAGCAAGTCAGGACAAGGAATGAAAAACTGTTTTTT. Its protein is CASSSQQVRTRNEKLFF.

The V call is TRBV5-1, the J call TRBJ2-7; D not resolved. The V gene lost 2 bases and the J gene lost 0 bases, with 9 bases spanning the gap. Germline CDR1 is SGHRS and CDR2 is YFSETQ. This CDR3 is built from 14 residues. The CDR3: CASSFMEFSYEQYF. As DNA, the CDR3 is TGCGCCAGCAGCTTTATGGAATTCTCCTACGAGCAGTACTTC.

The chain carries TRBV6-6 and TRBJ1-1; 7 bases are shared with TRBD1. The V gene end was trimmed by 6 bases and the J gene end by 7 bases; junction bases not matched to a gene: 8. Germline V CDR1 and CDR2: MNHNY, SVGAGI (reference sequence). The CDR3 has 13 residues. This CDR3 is CASRWAQGGEAFF. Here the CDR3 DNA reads TGTGCCAGCAGGTGGGCTCAGGGGGGTGAAGCTTTCTTT.

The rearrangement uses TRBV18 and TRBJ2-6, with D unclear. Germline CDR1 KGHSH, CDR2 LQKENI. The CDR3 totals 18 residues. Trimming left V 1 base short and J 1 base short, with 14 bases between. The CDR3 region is CASSPRVRKISGANVLTF. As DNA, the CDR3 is TGTGCCAGCTCACCACGTGTCAGGAAAATTTCTGGGGCCAACGTCCTGACTTTC.